Presented here are 18 T cell receptor beta chains from one specimen sequenced in a study of T cells in women clearing cervical HPV infection. Measured with immunoSEQ multiplex PCR; TCRdb has only the in-frame clones, and not every one. The listing records about 22,000 clones. Sequencing was performed on blood buffy coat. The source of these receptors is a woman aged 18 to 69 with a cervical HPV16 infection that either progressed to CIN3+ or cleared (not recorded which).

Of note for this clone: The read ends 3 residues before the CDR3 terminus; that terminus is restored from the germline J gene. V is TRBV20-1 and J is TRBJ2-5; the match to TRBD2 covers 8 bases. The germline V gene has CDR1 DFQATT and CDR2 SNEGSKA (reference sequence). CDR3 length: 15 residues. Losses at the gene ends were 0 bases for V and 2 bases for J; bases not matched to a gene: 5. The CDR3: CSARDRGGVQETQYF. Incomplete CDR3 DNA: TGCAGTGCTAGAGATCGGGGGGGGGTACAAGAGACC.

Of note for this clone: The read ends 3 residues early relative to the CDR3; the germline J gene fills the gap. The same CDR3 can be traced to other DNA sequences in this sample. The chain recombines TRBV10-3 with TRBJ2-2; perhaps TRBD2 as D (6 bases). The CDR3 runs 19 residues. V was pared by 6 bases and J by 2 bases, with 25 bases between. Germline lookup yields CDR1 ENHRY and CDR2 SYGVKD. The DNA read from the CDR3 is TGTGCCATCAGCCCTCTCCTGGGACTGGCGGGGCACAACACCGGGGAG. Protein sequence: CAISPLLGLAGHNTGE. The whole CDR3 sequence reads CAISPLLGLAGHNTGELFF.

Note on this clone: Coverage ceases 3 residues before the CDR3 finishes, and the germline J gene fills in the end. The rearrangement joins TRBV2 to TRBJ2-3; 9 bases fit TRBD2. V shed 6 bases and J 6 bases; nucleotides not matched to a gene: 7. Germline lookup yields CDR1 SNHLY and CDR2 FYNNEI. This CDR3 is built from 14 residues. The CDR3 loop is CASRPGLASDTQYF. CDR3 DNA (partial): TGTGCCAGCAGGCCGGGACTAGCTTCGGATACG.

In terms of frequency, this clone is medium-sized. The read comes to an end 3 residues before the CDR3 does, leaving the germline J gene to fill in the end. The chain has TRBV10-1 and TRBJ2-3; 8 nucleotides agree with TRBD2. Germline CDR1 and CDR2: WNHNN and SYGVQD (reference sequence). The ends lost 4 bases at V and 3 bases at J; junction bases unmatched: 9. This CDR3 has 16 amino acids. CDR3 DNA (partial): TGCGCCAGCAGTGGAACGAGAGCGGGAGTAACAGATACG. This translates into CASSGTRAGVTDT. The CDR3 in its entirety is CASSGTRAGVTDTQYF.

Of note for this clone: The observed sequence ends 3 residues before the CDR3 terminus, with the missing tail filled in from the germline J gene. This chain joins TRBV18 and TRBJ2-5; 7 nucleotides agree with TRBD1. V dropped 6 bases and J dropped 0; count of bases not matched to a gene: 7. The germline CDR1 and CDR2 sequences are KGHSH and LQKENI. The CDR3 has 15 amino acids. CDR3 DNA (partial): TGTGCCAGCTCGGACAACAGGGGTGACCAAGAGACC. Protein product: CASSDNRGDQET. The entire CDR3 is CASSDNRGDQETQYF.

Remarks on this clone: The DNA ends 3 residues before the CDR3 does, and the rest of the CDR3 is filled in from the germline J gene. J is TRBJ1-1 and V is TRBV7-6; the D gene is possibly TRBD1 (6 bases). CDR1 SGHVS and CDR2 FNYEAQ come from the germline V gene. Trimming left V 5 bases short and J 1 base short, with 17 bases between. This CDR3 is 16 amino acids long. CDR3 protein: CASSHTTPGQNTEAFF. The DNA read from the CDR3 is TGTGCCAGCAGCCATACTACACCGGGACAGAACACTGAA.

A remark on this clone: The read halts 3 residues ahead of the CDR3 end, with the missing end drawn from the germline J gene. The genes are TRBV7-3 and TRBJ1-6, with 7 bases aligning to TRBD1. The junction had 14 bases not matched to a gene; V was cut back by 5 bases and J by 1 base. CDR1 and CDR2 from the germline V gene are SGHTA and FQGTGA. There are 19 residues in the CDR3. The sequenced CDR3 bases are TGTGCCAGCAGCCTAAAGATTACAGGGGAATGGTCCTATAATTCACCC. Its translation: CASSLKITGEWSYNSP. The CDR3 reads in full as CASSLKITGEWSYNSPLHF.

As regards this clone: The read halts 3 residues ahead of the CDR3 end, with the missing end drawn from the germline J gene. The V call is TRBV19, the J call TRBJ1-1; 8 bases line up with TRBD1. V shed 7 bases and J 4 bases; nucleotides not matched to a gene: 11. Germline CDR1 and CDR2: LNHDA and SQIVND (reference sequence). This CDR3 spans 15 amino acids. CDR3 in amino acids: CASMRQGARGTEAFF. The sequenced CDR3 bases are TGTGCCAGTATGCGTCAGGGGGCGCGGGGCACTGAA.

Here the CDR3 reads CASSLAGEGGQYF. The DNA read from the CDR3 is TGTGCCAGCAGCTTAGCCGGGGAGGGAGGT. The rearrangement uses TRBV7-9 and TRBJ2-4; TRBD2 matches at 7 bases. The missing CDR3 end, 3 residues past where the read stops, is filled in from the germline J gene. The germline gives CDR1 SEHNR, CDR2 FQNEAQ (reference sequence). The CDR3 loop spans 13 amino acids.

Worth noting for this clone: From the germline J gene comes the end of the CDR3, since the read stops 3 residues before it. The chain recombines TRBV11-2 with TRBJ1-4; D call uncertain. Looked up from germline, CDR1 is SGHAT and CDR2 is FQNNGV. CDR3 size: 15 residues. The DNA read from the CDR3 is TGTGCCAGCACCAATATGAGCTCCTATAATTCACCA. Encoded protein: CASTNMSSYNSP. The whole CDR3 sequence is CASTNMSSYNSPLFF. The variable domain in full, completed from reference TRBV11-2 and TRBJ1-4, reads EAGVAQSPRYKIIEKRQSVAFWCNPISGHATLYWYQQILGQGPKLLIQFQNNGVVDDSQLPKDRFSAERLKGVDSTLKIQPAKLEDSAVYLCASTNMSSYNSPLFFGSGTQLSVL.

A word on this clone: The CDR3 end is not reached by the read, which stops 3 residues before it; the germline J gene fills it in. The rearrangement joins TRBV2 to TRBJ2-5, with 12 bases identical to TRBD2. CDR1 SNHLY and CDR2 FYNNEI come from the germline V gene. V was clipped by 4 bases and J by 0 bases; unmatched bases: 6. The CDR3 is 17 amino acids. CDR3 residues: CASSASTSGRHQETQYF. Incomplete CDR3 DNA: TGTGCCAGCAGTGCGAGTACTAGCGGGAGGCACCAAGAGACC.

As regards this clone: The DNA ends 3 residues before the CDR3 does, and the rest of the CDR3 is filled in from the germline J gene. V is TRBV20-1 and J is TRBJ1-2, with TRBD1 matching over 8 bases. V lost 6 bases to trimming and J lost 2 bases; unmatched junction nucleotides: 5. This CDR3 contains 13 residues. Per germline, CDR1 DFQATT and CDR2 SNEGSKA (reference sequence). CDR3 residues: CSAPGQGNYGYTF. CDR3 DNA, as far as it was read: TGCAGTGCCCCTGGACAGGGCAACTATGGC.

As regards this clone: The CDR3 extends 3 residues past the end of the read, so its final part is completed from the germline J gene. This chain uses TRBV4-1 with TRBJ1-4; D is ambiguous. Germline V lookup: CDR1 MGHRA, CDR2 YSYEKL. Trimming removed 3 bases at V and 8 bases at J, with 13 bases between. This CDR3 contains 14 residues. CDR3 sequence reads: CASSQGQEQEKLFF. The sequenced part of the CDR3 DNA is TGCGCCAGCAGCCAGGGTCAGGAGCAAGAAAAA.

For this clone: The CDR3 end lies 3 residues beyond the end of the read and is filled in from the germline J gene. This rearrangement joins TRBV20-1 to TRBJ2-3; 11 bases line up with TRBD2. The ends lost 1 base at V and 4 bases at J; junction bases unmatched: 1. The length of the CDR3 is 14 residues. CDR1 DFQATT and CDR2 SNEGSKA come from the germline V gene (reference sequence). CDR3 DNA (partial): TGCAGTGCTAGAGCGGGACTAGCGGCAGATACG. This translates into CSARAGLAADT. The CDR3 as a whole reads CSARAGLAADTQYF.

In regard to this clone: The read halts 3 residues ahead of the CDR3 end, with the missing end drawn from the germline J gene. The J gene is TRBJ2-1, the V gene TRBV10-3, with D tentatively TRBD1 or TRBD2 (5 bases each). V was clipped by 11 bases and J by 8 bases, with 22 bases between them. Germline V CDR1 and CDR2: ENHRY, SYGVKD. The length of the CDR3 is 14 residues. The sequenced part of the CDR3 DNA is TGTGCCTCATCACCAGAGGGGTCTTACTATGAG. This gives the protein CASSPEGSYYE. The complete CDR3 reads CASSPEGSYYEQFF.

Of note for this clone: The read stops 3 residues short of the end of the CDR3; the missing end is completed from the germline J gene. The V call is TRBV19, the J call TRBJ1-1; D remains unclear. Germline V CDR1 and CDR2: LNHDA, SQIVND (reference sequence). CDR3 length equals 13 residues. Trimming removed 4 bases at V and 0 bases at J, with 6 bases between. The CDR3 loop is CASSTPMNTEAFF. The part of the CDR3 DNA that was read is TGTGCCAGTAGTACTCCTATGAACACTGAA.

A remark on this clone: The read terminates 3 residues ahead of where the CDR3 ends, so the germline J gene completes it. The chain combines TRBV27 with TRBJ2-1; D might be TRBD2 (6 bases). Trimming took off 5 bases at V and 5 bases at J, with 10 bases between the two ends. CDR1 and CDR2 (germline): MNHEY, SMNVEV (reference sequence). This CDR3 is built from 13 residues. CDR3 DNA, as far as it was read: TGTGCCAGCAGTCCGGACTACCACAATGAG. It encodes CASSPDYHNE. The whole CDR3 region reads CASSPDYHNEQFF.

Points on this clone: The read ends 3 residues shy of where the CDR3 ends; the end is completed using the germline J gene. The chain has TRBV6-1 and TRBJ1-2; D uncertain. Trimming took off 2 bases at V and 4 bases at J, with 14 bases between the two ends. From germline, CDR1 is MNHNS and CDR2 SASEGT. This CDR3 contains 15 residues. The sequenced CDR3 bases are TGTGCCAGCAGTGAAAATAGGGCCGCGGGCTATGGC. Protein product: CASSENRAAGYG. The entire CDR3 is CASSENRAAGYGYTF.